The TCR beta chain described here comes from a study of PD-L1 blockade in urothelial cancer. Study results and caveats: Greater 3-week expansion of tumor-associated blood clones was recorded for durable-benefit patients.

The CDR3 has 15 amino acids. The germline V gene encodes CDR1 SEHNR and CDR2 FQNEAQ (reference sequence). Trimming took 5 bases from V and 5 from J; bases not matched to a gene: 11. This clone was picked up a small number of times. The target antigen is unknown. Time point in this sample: peripheral blood 6 weeks after treatment start. Repertoires were generated with immunoSEQ multiplex PCR, while TCRdb's copy carries only in-frame clones and drops some. The table shows roughly 100,000 clones, with approximately 87% occurring only once. The source of this sequence is a man in his 70s with urothelial cancer. The J gene is TRBJ1-1, the V gene TRBV7-9; 7 bases are a match to TRBD1. This specimen was PBMCs, taken around atezolizumab (anti-PD-L1) treatment. The CDR3 bases are TGTGCCAGCAGCCACTTCGACAGGGTGGGTACTGAAGCTTTCTTT. It yields the protein CASSHFDRVGTEAFF.